This T cell receptor beta chain was sequenced during a study of T-cell memory formation after mild COVID-19. General study results and limits: Specificity for SARS-CoV-2 was not confirmed among the second-wave clones peaking on day 37. Contracting CD4+ clones lay largely in CM and EM, with CD8+ ones residing in EMRA. Later expanders leaned CD4+, whereas clones that contracted between day 15 and 85 were balanced CD4/CD8.

One entry per CDR3 protein results from TCRdb running MiXCR on the 5' RACE reads. Counted here are about 430,000 distinct CDR3 sequences, roughly 18% occurring once; the ten biggest clones make up around a fifth. Germline V gene lookup returns CDR1 MDHEN and CDR2 SYDVKM. Germline trimming cut 6 bases from V and 1 base from J; bases unmatched to any gene: 13. The CDR3 is 19 residues long. This clonotype has only a few counts. The antigen remains undetermined. Material: PBMCs or a T cell subset sorted from them (not recorded which). V is TRBV28 and J is TRBJ2-2, with 11 bases aligning to TRBD2. The sequence derives from a man between 18 and 35 years old who had mild COVID-19 (a few samples of this study predate the infection). Cell type and time point are not known. CDR3 sequence: CASSPAQLAGAVNTGELFF. The CDR3 nucleotides are TGTGCCAGCAGCCCCGCACAACTAGCGGGGGCCGTGAACACCGGGGAGCTGTTTTTT.